A selection of T cell receptor beta chains follows, all from one sample in a study of T cells in Graves' hyperthyroidism and ophthalmopathy. One entry per CDR3 protein results from TCRdb running MiXCR on the multiplex PCR reads. In the table there are some 340,000 distinct CDR3 sequences, approximately 14% of which are singletons. The sequenced sample was blood. The source is a woman aged 40 to 50 with Graves' ophthalmopathy. Both conserved end residues are part of each CDR3. A D gene is named only where the DNA matches it firmly. Size is omitted from some rows. Given values are once, few, many or a class for expanded clones.

clone size: many; V gene: TRBV6-2/TRBV6-3; D gene: -; J gene: TRBJ2-1; CDR3 length: 13; CDR3 protein: CASSYELVQPQFF; CDR3 DNA: TGTGCCAGCAGTTACGAACTAGTCCAACCCCAGTTCTTC
clone size: many; V gene: TRBV20-1; D gene: -; J gene: TRBJ2-3; CDR3 length: 17; CDR3 protein: CSARESMDPVQTYTQYF; CDR3 DNA: TGCAGTGCTAGAGAATCGATGGACCCGGTGCAGACGTATACGCAGTATTTT
clone size: many; V gene: TRBV2; D gene: -; J gene: TRBJ1-4; CDR3 length: 13; CDR3 protein: CASGGVTNEKLFF; CDR3 DNA: TGTGCCAGTGGTGGGGTCACTAATGAAAAACTGTTTTTT
clone size: many; V gene: TRBV30; D gene: TRBD2; J gene: TRBJ2-7; CDR3 length: 12; CDR3 protein: CAGGGGTYEQYF; CDR3 DNA: TGTGCCGGCGGGGGAGGCACGTACGAGCAGTACTTC
clone size: many; V gene: TRBV7-2; D gene: -; J gene: TRBJ1-4; CDR3 length: 15; CDR3 protein: CASSLGGRANEKLFF; CDR3 DNA: TGTGCCAGCAGCTTAGGGGGAAGGGCTAATGAAAAACTGTTTTTT
clone size: few; V gene: TRBV27; D gene: TRBD1; J gene: TRBJ2-5; CDR3 length: 17; CDR3 protein: CASSLAFRGTGRETQYF; CDR3 DNA: TGTGCCAGCAGTTTAGCGTTCCGTGGGACAGGGAGGGAGACCCAGTACTTC
clone size: many; V gene: TRBV5-5; D gene: -; J gene: TRBJ1-4; CDR3 length: 13; CDR3 protein: CASSPISGEKLFF; CDR3 DNA: TGTGCCAGCAGCCCGATTAGTGGAGAAAAACTGTTTTTT
clone size: -; V gene: TRBV3-1; D gene: -; J gene: TRBJ1-2; CDR3 length: 14; CDR3 protein: CASSQPGALYGYTF; CDR3 DNA: TGTGCCAGCAGCCAACCGGGAGCCCTCTATGGCTACACCTTC
clone size: many; V gene: TRBV5-5; D gene: -; J gene: TRBJ2-7; CDR3 length: 15; CDR3 protein: CASSLGFYQSYEQYF; CDR3 DNA: TGTGCCAGCAGCCTCGGGTTCTACCAGTCCTACGAGCAGTACTTC
clone size: many; V gene: TRBV10-3; D gene: -; J gene: TRBJ1-2; CDR3 length: 14; CDR3 protein: CAIRDQGIRYGYTF; CDR3 DNA: TGTGCCATCAGGGATCAGGGGATCCGCTATGGCTACACCTTC
clone size: few; V gene: TRBV25-1; D gene: TRBD1; J gene: TRBJ1-6; CDR3 length: 16; CDR3 protein: CASSDLGTGVNSPLHF; CDR3 DNA: TGTGCCAGCAGTGACCTCGGGACAGGGGTCAATTCACCCCTCCACTTT
clone size: -; V gene: TRBV15; D gene: -; J gene: TRBJ1-2; CDR3 length: 14; CDR3 protein: CATTDLRTNYGYTF; CDR3 DNA: TGTGCCACCACTGACCTGCGGACTAACTATGGCTACACCTTC
clone size: many; V gene: TRBV2; D gene: -; J gene: TRBJ1-1; CDR3 length: 14; CDR3 protein: CASRGGTVNTEAFF; CDR3 DNA: TGTGCCAGCAGGGGGGGGACGGTGAACACTGAAGCTTTCTTT
clone size: -; V gene: TRBV18; D gene: TRBD1; J gene: TRBJ2-7; CDR3 length: 14; CDR3 protein: CASSRQGGTYEQYF; CDR3 DNA: TGTGCCAGCTCACGACAGGGTGGTACCTACGAGCAGTACTTC
clone size: few; V gene: TRBV5-6; D gene: -; J gene: TRBJ2-3; CDR3 length: 14; CDR3 protein: CASSLVGGQDTQYF; CDR3 DNA: TGTGCCAGCAGCTTGGTGGGGGGGCAGGATACGCAGTATTTT
clone size: -; V gene: TRBV3-1; D gene: -; J gene: TRBJ2-3; CDR3 length: 14; CDR3 protein: CASSGGPRGDTQYF; CDR3 DNA: TGTGCCAGCAGCGGAGGGCCGCGGGGAGATACGCAGTATTTT
clone size: -; V gene: TRBV20-1; D gene: TRBD1; J gene: TRBJ1-6; CDR3 length: 14; CDR3 protein: CSATPGQLYSPLHF; CDR3 DNA: TGCAGTGCGACGCCGGGACAGCTTTATTCACCCCTCCACTTT
clone size: -; V gene: TRBV12-3/TRBV12-4; D gene: -; J gene: TRBJ2-7; CDR3 length: 15; CDR3 protein: CASSLDTSRPYERYF; CDR3 DNA: TGTGCCAGCAGTTTGGACACAAGCCGGCCCTACGAGCGGTACTTC
clone size: many; V gene: TRBV6-2/TRBV6-3; D gene: -; J gene: TRBJ2-7; CDR3 length: 11; CDR3 protein: CASSWSVEQYF; CDR3 DNA: TGTGCCAGCAGTTGGTCCGTCGAGCAGTACTTC
clone size: many; V gene: TRBV5-1; D gene: -; J gene: TRBJ1-1; CDR3 length: 18; CDR3 protein: CASSLRPGEGSWNTEAFF; CDR3 DNA: TGCGCCAGCAGCTTAAGACCTGGGGAGGGAAGCTGGAACACTGAAGCTTTCTTT
clone size: -; V gene: TRBV20-1; D gene: TRBD2; J gene: TRBJ2-1; CDR3 length: 13; CDR3 protein: CSALRTSPNEQFF; CDR3 DNA: TGCAGTGCATTACGGACTAGCCCCAATGAGCAGTTCTTC
clone size: -; V gene: TRBV29-1; D gene: -; J gene: TRBJ2-5; CDR3 length: 14; CDR3 protein: CSAIGRGSQETQYF; CDR3 DNA: TGCAGCGCGATCGGACGGGGGTCCCAAGAGACCCAGTACTTC
clone size: few; V gene: TRBV3-1; D gene: TRBD2; J gene: TRBJ2-5; CDR3 length: 18; CDR3 protein: CASSPPTPVAGAQETQYF; CDR3 DNA: TGTGCCAGCAGCCCTCCCACCCCCGTAGCGGGGGCCCAAGAGACCCAGTACTTC
clone size: many; V gene: TRBV29-1; D gene: -; J gene: TRBJ1-1; CDR3 length: 11; CDR3 protein: CSVDRDVEAFF; CDR3 DNA: TGCAGCGTTGATCGGGACGTAGAAGCTTTCTTT